This T cell receptor beta chain was identified in a study of CD8 T cells in Susac syndrome. Random hexamers served to reverse transcribe about 0.45 to 1 ug RNA. From the immunoSEQ multiplex PCR reads, TCRdb called clonotypes with MiXCR, one entry per CDR3 protein. The sample includes 350,000 to 550,000 distinct CDR3 sequences, around 85% of them seen just once. Relapsing-remitting disease, either stable or active, was present in the treatment-naive patients who were the multiple sclerosis controls. The TEMRA cells underwent FACS enrichment, while the CD8+ and CD4+ T cells underwent negative isolation. The CDR3 covers 15 residues. V gave up 3 bases and J gave up 4 bases; unmatched junction bases: 10. CDR1 GTSNPN and CDR2 SVGIG come from the germline V gene (reference sequence).

Material for sequencing was CD8+ T cells from PBMCs. The chain has TRBV30 and TRBJ1-2; 8 bases are a match to TRBD1. This TCR was sampled from a human donor with multiple sclerosis. CDR3 DNA sequence: TGTGCCTGGAGCCCAAAGGACAGGGAAACCTATGGCTACACCTTC. It translates to CAWSPKDRETYGYTF.